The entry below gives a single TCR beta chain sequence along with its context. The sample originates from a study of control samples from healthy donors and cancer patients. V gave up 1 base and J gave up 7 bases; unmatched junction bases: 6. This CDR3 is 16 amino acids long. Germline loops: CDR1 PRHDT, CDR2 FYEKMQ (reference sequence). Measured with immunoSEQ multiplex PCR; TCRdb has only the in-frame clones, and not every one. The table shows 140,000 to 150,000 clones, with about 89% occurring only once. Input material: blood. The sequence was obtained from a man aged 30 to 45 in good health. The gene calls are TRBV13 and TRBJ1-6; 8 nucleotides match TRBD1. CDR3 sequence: CASSLAGTGKNSPLHF. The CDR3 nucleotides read TGTGCCAGCAGCTTAGCCGGGACAGGAAAGAATTCACCCCTCCACTTT.